The clone carrying this T cell receptor (beta chain) was recorded only once. Produced via immunoSEQ multiplex PCR; TCRdb's table is partial and in-frame only. The table records around 26,000 clones, 82% of them present only once. Time point meaning: peripheral blood 6 weeks after treatment start. This entry is derived from a study of PD-L1 blockade in urothelial cancer. Study background: Atezolizumab (1,200 mg intravenously every 3 weeks) began at some point between 2014 and 2016 for patients. The researchers analyzed blood 3 weeks (second dose) and 6 weeks after treatment start.

In germline, CDR1 is SGHRS, CDR2 YFSETQ. The CDR3 length is 14 residues. The V gene end was trimmed by 4 bases and the J gene end by 7 bases; junction bases not matched to a gene: 9. Sequences were derived from PBMCs, sampled around atezolizumab (anti-PD-L1) treatment. The chain links TRBV5-1 to TRBJ1-1; TRBD1 matches 8 bases. The source is a man aged 70 or older with urothelial cancer. CDR3 sequence: CASSARDRPVEAFF. In DNA, the CDR3 is TGCGCCAGCAGCGCCCGGGACAGGCCCGTTGAAGCTTTCTTT.